This T cell receptor (beta chain) is from a study of blood T cell repertoires in COVID-19. Study background: COVID-19 samples, acute and convalescent, were from the United States, Italy and Spain. T cells, B-cell-depleted T cells, or PBMCs provided the cDNA or gDNA that served as material.

Germline V gives CDR1 SGHDT, CDR2 YYEEEE. The CDR3 sequence is 16 residues long. The V and J ends lost 0 bases and 0 bases respectively, with 10 bases between them. How the authors handled the data: Amplification from reference gene primers served as the basis for estimated nucleated cell counts. Method: immunoSEQ multiplex PCR; TCRdb's copy keeps in-frame clones and lacks some. The V and J calls and clone size are taken from that table; D and trimming were inferred from the DNA. The table lists some 87,000 clones, 81% of them singletons. The chain has TRBV5-6 and TRBJ1-3; unclear D gene. The sequenced material came from peripheral blood. This receptor was obtained from a man of 80 years or more with active or convalescent COVID-19. CDR3 region: CASSLVAGSSGNTIYF. CDR3 bases: TGTGCCAGCAGCTTGGTGGCGGGGAGCTCTGGAAACACCATATATTTT.